The 10 T cell receptor beta chains below all came from one sample that was sequenced in a study of T cells in localized non-small cell lung cancer. Clones were sequenced by immunoSEQ multiplex PCR, and TCRdb holds only the in-frame ones, with some missing. In the table there are approximately 24,000 clones, 89% of which are singletons. The specimen was peripheral blood, collected before any cancer treatment. The source is a man between 35 and 75 years old with stage I squamous cell lung carcinoma.

The chain recombines TRBV5-1 with TRBJ2-1; 10 bases are a match to TRBD2. Germline V lookup: CDR1 SGHRS, CDR2 YFSETQ. This CDR3 has 16 residues. The ends lost 1 base at V and 2 bases at J; junction bases unmatched: 3. In nucleotides, the CDR3 is TGCGCCAGCAGCTTGATACTAGCGGGGACCTACAATGAGCAGTTCTTC. Translation: CASSLILAGTYNEQFF.

This clone was seen once. The genes are TRBV6-5 and TRBJ1-6; 8 bases are shared with TRBD1. From germline, CDR1 is MNHEY and CDR2 SVGAGI. The CDR3 is made up of 15 amino acids. With V trimmed by 1 base and J by 14 bases, 10 bases remained unmatched. The CDR3 reads CASSYLPQGAVTLHF. The CDR3 DNA reads TGTGCCAGCAGTTACTTACCTCAGGGGGCCGTAACCCTCCACTTT.

DNA of the CDR3: TGTGCCAGCAGTTACTCGACGGTGGGGGTCTATGGCTACACCTTC. Its protein is CASSYSTVGVYGYTF. This chain connects TRBV6-5 to TRBJ1-2, with a possible D match to TRBD1 (5 bases). Germline CDR1 and CDR2: MNHEY and SVGAGI. The CDR3 runs to 15 residues. V gave up 0 bases and J gave up 4 bases, with 12 bases separating them.

This clone was found once. This chain joins TRBV5-1 and TRBJ1-2; D is possibly TRBD1 (5 bases). The CDR3 contains 15 residues. CDR1 and CDR2 from the germline V gene are SGHRS and YFSETQ. The V end was cut by 1 base, the J end by 2 bases, with 12 bases between. CDR3 sequence: CASSLTAGGNYGYTF. CDR3 DNA: TGCGCCAGCAGCTTGACGGCCGGGGGGAACTATGGCTACACCTTC.

The J gene is TRBJ1-5, the V gene TRBV18; a weak D match, TRBD1 (6 bases). Germline CDR1 reads KGHSH; CDR2 reads LQKENI. The CDR3 runs 16 residues. The V end was cut by 2 bases, the J end by 0 bases, with 11 bases between. The chain's CDR3 is CASSPATGDSNQPQHF. The CDR3 bases are TGTGCCAGCTCACCAGCGACAGGAGATAGCAATCAGCCCCAGCATTTT.

The chain couples TRBV19 to TRBJ1-1; the D is unclear. Trimming pared 6 bases from V and 6 bases from J, leaving 11 bases between. Per the germline V gene, CDR1 is LNHDA and CDR2 is SQIVND (reference sequence). This CDR3 is built from 12 residues. CDR3 DNA sequence: TGTGCCAGTAGCCTGGGAGGTCCTGAAGCTTTCTTT. Translated: CASSLGGPEAFF.

The gene calls are TRBV4-1 and TRBJ2-7, with 12 bases lining up with TRBD2. J lost 2 bases, V lost 3 bases, and 8 bases had no gene match. There are 17 residues in the CDR3. Germline-derived CDR1 and CDR2 are MGHRA and YSYEKL. The CDR3 DNA sequence: TGCGCCAGCAGCCACCTAAGACCTAGCGGGGGGGCCTACGAGCAGTACTTC. It specifies CASSHLRPSGGAYEQYF.

V usage is TRBV7-6 and J usage is TRBJ2-7; no definite D call. The ends were cut back, 2 bases at V and 5 bases at J, with 10 bases in the middle. Germline CDR1 and CDR2: SGHVS and FNYEAQ. The CDR3 spans 13 residues. Here the CDR3 reads CASSLTPTNEQYF. The CDR3 DNA reads as TGTGCCAGCAGCTTAACCCCCACCAACGAGCAGTACTTC.

The CDR3 coding sequence is TGTGCCAGCAGCCGGACAGGGACTAACTATGGCTACACCTTC. This encodes CASSRTGTNYGYTF. The genes are TRBV5-5 and TRBJ1-2; 8 bases agree with TRBD1. CDR3 length equals 14 residues. Trimming at V came to 4 bases and at J to 0 bases, leaving 2 bases not matched to a gene. Germline lookup yields CDR1 SGHKS and CDR2 YYEKEE (reference sequence).

This rearrangement joins TRBV6-6 to TRBJ2-7; 7 nucleotides agree with TRBD1. Germline loops: CDR1 MNHNY, CDR2 SVGAGI (reference sequence). CDR3 length: 15 residues. V was clipped by 2 bases and J by 3 bases; unmatched bases: 7. The CDR3 sequence: CASSYLGTVNYEQYF. The CDR3 coding sequence is TGTGCCAGCAGTTACCTCGGGACAGTAAACTACGAGCAGTACTTC.